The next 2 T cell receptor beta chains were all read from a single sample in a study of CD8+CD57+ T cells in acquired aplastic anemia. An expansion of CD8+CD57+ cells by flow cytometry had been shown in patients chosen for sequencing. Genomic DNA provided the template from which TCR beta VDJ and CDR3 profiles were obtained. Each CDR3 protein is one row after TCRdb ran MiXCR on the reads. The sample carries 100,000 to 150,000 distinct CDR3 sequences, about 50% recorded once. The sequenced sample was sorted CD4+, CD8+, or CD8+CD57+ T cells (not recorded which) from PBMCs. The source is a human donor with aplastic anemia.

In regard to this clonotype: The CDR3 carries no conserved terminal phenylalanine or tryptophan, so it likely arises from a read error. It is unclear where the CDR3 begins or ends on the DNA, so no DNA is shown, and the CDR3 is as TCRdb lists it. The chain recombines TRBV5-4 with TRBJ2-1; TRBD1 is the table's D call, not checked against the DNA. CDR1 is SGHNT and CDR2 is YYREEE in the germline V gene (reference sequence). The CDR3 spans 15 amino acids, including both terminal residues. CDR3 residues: CASSSEGAGYNEQLL.

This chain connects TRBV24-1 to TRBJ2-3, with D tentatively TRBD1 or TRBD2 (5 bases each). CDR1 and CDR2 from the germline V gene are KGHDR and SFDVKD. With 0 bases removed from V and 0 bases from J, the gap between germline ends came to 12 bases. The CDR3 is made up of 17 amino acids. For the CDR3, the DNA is TGTGCCACCAGTGATTTGCCGGGACGGGCGAGCACAGATACGCAGTATTTT. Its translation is CATSDLPGRASTDTQYF.